A single sample gave rise to the 11 T cell receptor beta chains below, sequenced in a study of shared clonotypes between healthy human individuals. Terminally differentiated effector memory CD45RA+ cells were left out of the naive CD8 fraction, which was CD45RO-negative and positively selected for CCR7. The table came from immunoSEQ multiplex PCR; TCRdb's copy has only in-frame clones and leaves some out. The sample lists some 2 million clones; approximately 94% were seen once. Source material: naive CD8+ T cells sorted from blood. The source of these receptors is a man between 18 and 35 years old in good health.

The chain combines TRBV9 with TRBJ2-3, with 10 bases lining up with TRBD2. The CDR3 loop spans 17 amino acids. Unmatched junction bases numbered 14, after V lost 4 bases and J lost 6 bases. Germline V gene data show CDR1 as SGDLS and CDR2 as YYNGEE. The CDR3 is CASSPYPLAGSSDTQYF. As DNA, the CDR3 is TGTGCCAGCAGCCCCTACCCACTAGCGGGGAGCAGCGATACGCAGTATTTT.

The chain uses TRBV7-6 and TRBJ2-7, with 8 bases fitting TRBD2. The CDR3 covers 15 residues. V shed 1 base and J 2 bases; nucleotides not matched to a gene: 4. CDR1 and CDR2 (germline): SGHVS, FNYEAQ. The CDR3 is CASSLGTSRTYEQYF. Here the CDR3 DNA reads TGTGCCAGCAGCTTAGGGACTAGCCGCACCTACGAGCAGTACTTC.

The CDR3 DNA is TGTGCCACCAGCAGCCAGGAGGGAAACTCTGGGGCCAACGTCCTGACTTTC. Protein sequence: CATSSQEGNSGANVLTF. The chain combines TRBV15 with TRBJ2-6; maybe TRBD2 (6 bases). Germline V gene lookup returns CDR1 LNHNV and CDR2 YYDKDF (reference sequence). Trimming shortened V by 3 bases and J by 0 bases, and 12 bases separated the two germline ends. CDR3 size: 17 residues.

About this clone itself: The sample carries other DNA sequences with the same CDR3. The chain uses TRBV2 and TRBJ2-1; D gene unclear. There are 12 residues in the CDR3. V was pared by 2 bases and J by 10 bases, with 9 bases between. Germline CDR1 is SNHLY and CDR2 is FYNNEI. The CDR3 loop reads CASSEMLVEQFF. In nucleotides, the CDR3 is TGTGCCAGCAGTGAAATGCTTGTGGAGCAGTTCTTC.

The chain's CDR3 is CASSFSTAREGEQYF. The CDR3 region has the DNA TGTGCCAGCAGTTTCTCGACAGCCCGGGAGGGCGAGCAGTACTTC. This chain uses TRBV27 with TRBJ2-7; 8 bases fit TRBD2. The CDR3 runs 15 residues. V lost 3 bases and J lost 6; bases outside the gene matches: 10. In germline, CDR1 is MNHEY, CDR2 SMNVEV (reference sequence).

V usage is TRBV27 and J usage is TRBJ1-5, with TRBD1 matching 10 bases. The germline CDR1 and CDR2 sequences are MNHEY and SMNVEV (reference sequence). CDR3 length: 17 residues. Losses at the gene ends were 5 bases for V and 0 bases for J; bases not matched to a gene: 7. CDR3 sequence reads: CASSHGTGVYSNQPQHF. CDR3 coding DNA: TGTGCCAGCAGTCACGGGACAGGGGTTTATAGCAATCAGCCCCAGCATTTT.

This clone was detected once. The CDR3 sequence: CASSSGALGYTF. The CDR3, as DNA: TGCGCCAGCAGTTCCGGGGCCTTAGGCTACACCTTC. This chain links TRBV5-1 with TRBJ1-2; D possibly corresponds to TRBD1 (5 bases). The CDR3 is made up of 12 amino acids. Germline loops: CDR1 SGHRS, CDR2 YFSETQ. Deletions cut 5 bases from V and 8 bases from J, with 13 bases between.

This clone was detected once. This sequence joins TRBV5-1 and TRBJ2-7; D ambiguous. There are 11 residues in the CDR3. The V gene lost 4 bases and the J gene lost 2 bases, with 4 bases spanning the gap. Germline V gene sequence: CDR1 SGHRS, CDR2 YFSETQ. CDR3 coding DNA: TGCGCCAGCAGCGAAACCTACGAGCAGTACTTC. Translation: CASSETYEQYF.

This chain uses TRBV6-5 with TRBJ2-3, with D possibly TRBD1 on 6 matching bases. CDR1 and CDR2 from the germline V gene are MNHEY and SVGAGI. The CDR3 covers 15 residues. Deletions cut 2 bases from V and 5 bases from J, with 14 bases between. In DNA form, the CDR3 reads TGTGCCAGCAGTTACGAACAGGGTAGAGGAGATACGCAGTATTTT. Amino acid sequence: CASSYEQGRGDTQYF.

This clone was seen only once. The V and J genes are TRBV7-9 and TRBJ2-7; no definite D call. V shed 5 bases and J shed 2 bases, with 10 bases lying between them. CDR1 is SEHNR, CDR2 FQNEAQ, per germline (reference sequence). This CDR3 has 13 residues. The CDR3 here is CASSPLAPYEQYF. The CDR3 bases are TGTGCCAGCAGCCCATTGGCCCCCTACGAGCAGTACTTC.

The V and J genes are TRBV7-2 and TRBJ2-7, with D maybe TRBD2 (6 bases). Germline V gene lookup returns CDR1 SGHTA and CDR2 FQGNSA. Trimming took 5 bases from V and 2 from J, leaving 13 bases between them. The CDR3 is 14 residues long. DNA for the CDR3: TGTGCCAGCAGCGACCGGGGACTCACCTACGAGCAGTACTTC. Its translation is CASSDRGLTYEQYF.